This T cell receptor beta chain was identified in a study of shared clonotypes between healthy human individuals. CD45RO negativity and positive selection for CCR7 defined naive CD8 cells, a population that excluded terminally differentiated effector memory CD45RA+ cells. The CDR3 runs to 14 residues. The germline V gene encodes CDR1 LNHDA and CDR2 SQIVND (reference sequence). Between the trimmed V and J ends, which lost 5 bases and 4 bases, there was a span of 15 bases. Here immunoSEQ multiplex PCR was the method, and the copy in TCRdb shows in-frame clones only, minus some. The data hold about 870,000 clones, with 80% to 95% observed a single time.

The chain employs TRBV19 and TRBJ2-7, with unresolved D. The material sequenced was naive CD8+ T cells sorted from blood. This clonotype originated in a man between 25 and 39 years old in good health. CDR3 residues: CASSDRLFSYEQYF. CDR3 DNA: TGTGCCAGTAGTGATCGACTCTTTTCATACGAGCAGTACTTC.